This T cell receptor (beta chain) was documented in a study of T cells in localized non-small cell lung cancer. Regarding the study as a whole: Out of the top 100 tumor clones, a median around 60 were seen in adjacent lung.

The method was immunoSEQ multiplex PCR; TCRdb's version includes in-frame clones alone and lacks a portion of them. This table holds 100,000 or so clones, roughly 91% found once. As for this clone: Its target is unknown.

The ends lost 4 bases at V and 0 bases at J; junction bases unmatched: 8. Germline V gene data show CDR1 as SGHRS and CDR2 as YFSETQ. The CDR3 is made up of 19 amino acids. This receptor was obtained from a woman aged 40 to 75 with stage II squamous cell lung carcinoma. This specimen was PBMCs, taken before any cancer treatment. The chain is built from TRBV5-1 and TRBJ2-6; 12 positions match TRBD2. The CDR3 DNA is TGCGCCAGCAGCCTTAGGACTAGCGGGGTGGGCTCTGGGGCCAACGTCCTGACTTTC. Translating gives CASSLRTSGVGSGANVLTF.